This is a list of T cell receptor beta chains from one sample in a study of T cells in Graves' hyperthyroidism and ophthalmopathy. TCRdb reanalysed the multiplex PCR reads using MiXCR and keeps one entry per CDR3 protein. The repertoire consists of around 600,000 distinct CDR3 sequences, with around 13% occurring once and the leading ten covering 9.5% to 15%. Specimen: blood. All receptors derive from a woman aged 45-60 years with Graves' ophthalmopathy. The CDR3 runs from the conserved cysteine through the conserved F or W. Fields, in order: J gene, V gene, CDR3 length, CDR3 protein.

J gene: TRBJ2-3
V gene: TRBV27
CDR3 length: 14
CDR3 protein: CASSLGYTTDTQYF

J gene: TRBJ2-5
V gene: TRBV11-2
CDR3 length: 17
CDR3 protein: CASTGTPKSDGEETQYF

J gene: TRBJ2-6
V gene: TRBV5-1
CDR3 length: 18
CDR3 protein: CASSSHPTGASGANVLTF

J gene: TRBJ2-2
V gene: TRBV10-3
CDR3 length: 16
CDR3 protein: CAISESGAMNTGELFF

J gene: TRBJ2-1
V gene: TRBV20-1
CDR3 length: 14
CDR3 protein: CSAILAGDDNEQFF

J gene: TRBJ2-1
V gene: TRBV7-8
CDR3 length: 19
CDR3 protein: CASSREVTSGGSFYNEQFF

J gene: TRBJ1-3
V gene: TRBV28
CDR3 length: 15
CDR3 protein: CASSLRGLEGNTIYF

J gene: TRBJ2-1
V gene: TRBV20-1
CDR3 length: 18
CDR3 protein: CSARADPGQGLVYNEQFF

J gene: TRBJ1-4
V gene: TRBV19
CDR3 length: 13
CDR3 protein: CASTDGSNEKLFF

J gene: TRBJ2-7
V gene: TRBV5-4
CDR3 length: 14
CDR3 protein: CASSLRGLPYEQCF

J gene: TRBJ2-7
V gene: TRBV2
CDR3 length: 12
CDR3 protein: CASMGDAYEQYF

J gene: TRBJ1-3
V gene: TRBV10-3
CDR3 length: 14
CDR3 protein: CAISPGTLGTTIYF

J gene: TRBJ2-5
V gene: TRBV27
CDR3 length: 16
CDR3 protein: CASSFLGTGGGETQYF

J gene: TRBJ2-5
V gene: TRBV11-3
CDR3 length: 15
CDR3 protein: CASSLRSGSRETQYF